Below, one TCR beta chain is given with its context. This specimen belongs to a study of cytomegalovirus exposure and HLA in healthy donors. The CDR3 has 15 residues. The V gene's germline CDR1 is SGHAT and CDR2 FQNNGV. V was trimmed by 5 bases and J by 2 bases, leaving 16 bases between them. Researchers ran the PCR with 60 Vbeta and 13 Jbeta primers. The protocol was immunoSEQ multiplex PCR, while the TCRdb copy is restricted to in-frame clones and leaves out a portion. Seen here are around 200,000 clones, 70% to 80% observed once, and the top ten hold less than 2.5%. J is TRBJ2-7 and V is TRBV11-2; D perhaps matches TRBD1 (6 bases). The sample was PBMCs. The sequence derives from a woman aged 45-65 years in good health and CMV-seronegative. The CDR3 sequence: CASSPLRGGAYEQYF. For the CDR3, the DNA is TGTGCCAGCAGCCCCCTCCGAGGGGGAGCCTACGAGCAGTACTTC.